This TCR beta chain was captured by sequencing in a study of tissue T cells after allogeneic stem cell transplantation. Study observations and caveats: Sampling depth was limited, and the cohort was small and clinically varied. Anatomically similar tissues had similar TCR repertoires within each patient.

Assay used: immunoSEQ multiplex PCR; TCRdb lists only in-frame clones, some missing. The sample has roughly 2,400 clones, 50% to 80% seen once. Germline CDR1 reads GFQATS; CDR2 reads STVNSAI. The ends lost 5 bases at V and 3 bases at J; junction bases unmatched: 7. This CDR3 is built from 14 residues. Comments on this clone: Its target is unknown. Gene names denote mouse genes. The CDR3 is cut off 1 residue early in the read; its end comes from the germline J gene.

The sequence derives from a female BALB/c mouse in good health. The strain bears MHC haplotype H2-d. The sample consisted of gut tissue. This chain links TRBV20 with TRBJ1-2, with 9 nucleotides matching TRBD1. The part of the CDR3 DNA that was read is TGTGGTGCTCCTACAGGGGGCGCGTACTCCGACTACACC. Amino acid sequence: CGAPTGGAYSDYT. The complete CDR3 protein is CGAPTGGAYSDYTF.